This T cell receptor beta chain was retrieved from a study of cytomegalovirus exposure and HLA in healthy donors. Study findings and constraints: Reported results showed that the classifier diagnosed cytomegalovirus status with high specificity and sensitivity. In a later analysis, CMV-associated beta chains were mostly HLA-associated, it appeared.

In the PCR, 60 Vbeta and 13 Jbeta primers were used. The assay was immunoSEQ multiplex PCR, and TCRdb's table has in-frame clones only and misses some. The table has 65,000 to 85,000 clones, around four fifths seen once. Remarks on this clone: Its antigen is not known.

This CDR3 has 17 amino acids. J was trimmed by 0 bases and V by 5 bases; bases with no gene match: 12. Germline loops: CDR1 PRHDT, CDR2 FYEKMQ (reference sequence). This TCR derives from a woman in her thirties or forties in good health and CMV-seropositive. The sample was PBMCs. The rearrangement links TRBV13 to TRBJ2-7; 8 bases agree with TRBD2. Here the CDR3 DNA reads TGTGCCAGCAGCGCCTTCGAAGCGGGGGCCACCTCCTACGAGCAGTACTTC. This sequence encodes CASSAFEAGATSYEQYF.